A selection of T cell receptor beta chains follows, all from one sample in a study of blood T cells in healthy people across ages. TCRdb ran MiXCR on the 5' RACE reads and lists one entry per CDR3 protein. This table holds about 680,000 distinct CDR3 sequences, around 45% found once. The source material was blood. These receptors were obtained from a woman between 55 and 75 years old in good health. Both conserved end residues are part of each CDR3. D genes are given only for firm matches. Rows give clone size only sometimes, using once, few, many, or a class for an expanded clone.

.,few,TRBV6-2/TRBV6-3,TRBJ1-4,CASSRQVQDEKLFF,TGTGCCAGCAGCCGACAGGTGCAGGATGAAAAACTGTTTTTT
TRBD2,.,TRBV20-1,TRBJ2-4,CSATISGDFKNIQYF,TGCAGTGCAACTATTAGCGGGGACTTCAAAAACATTCAGTACTTC
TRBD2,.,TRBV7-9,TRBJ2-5,CASSVASGRLQETQYF,TGTGCCAGCAGCGTAGCGAGCGGGAGGTTACAAGAGACCCAGTACTTC
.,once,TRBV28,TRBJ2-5,CASSQERETQYF,TGTGCCAGCAGCCAGGAACGAGAGACCCAGTACTTC
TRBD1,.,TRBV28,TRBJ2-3,CASSSRGRRASASTDTQYF,TGTGCCAGCAGTTCGAGGGGGCGCCGTGCTAGTGCGAGCACAGATACGCAGTATTTT
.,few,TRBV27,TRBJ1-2,CASSLLGGQGSGYGYTF,TGTGCCAGCAGTTTATTGGGGGGGCAGGGCAGCGGCTATGGCTACACCTTC
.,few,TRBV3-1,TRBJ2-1,CASSQSGEQFF,TGTGCCAGCAGCCAATCTGGCGAGCAGTTCTTC
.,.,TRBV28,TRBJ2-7,CASLAQSSYEQYF,TGTGCCAGCCTAGCTCAGAGCTCCTACGAGCAGTACTTC
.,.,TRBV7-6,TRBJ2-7,CASSLGDPAYNEQYF,TGTGCCAGCAGCTTAGGTGACCCAGCCTACAATGAGCAGTACTTC
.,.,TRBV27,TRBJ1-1,CASSLSSARSPEAFF,TGTGCCAGCAGTTTATCCTCCGCCAGGTCCCCTGAAGCTTTCTTT
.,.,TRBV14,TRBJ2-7,CASSHLWEGDSYEQYF,TGTGCCAGCAGCCACCTTTGGGAGGGGGACTCCTACGAGCAGTACTTC
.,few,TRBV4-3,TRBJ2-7,CASSQGGTGPEQYF,TGCGCCAGCAGCCAAGGTGGAACAGGGCCCGAGCAGTACTTC
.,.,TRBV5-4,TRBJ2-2,CASSSTGGATGELFF,TGTGCCAGCAGTTCCACTGGGGGGGCTACCGGGGAGCTGTTTTTT
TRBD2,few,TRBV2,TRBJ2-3,CASSAGTSADTQYF,TGTGCCAGCAGTGCCGGGACTAGCGCAGATACGCAGTATTTT
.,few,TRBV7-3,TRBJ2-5,CASSLSGVGGQETQYF,TGTGCCAGCAGCTTATCTGGTGTGGGAGGACAAGAGACCCAGTACTTC
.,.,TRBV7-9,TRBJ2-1,CASSPVAGREQFF,TGTGCCAGCAGCCCAGTCGCAGGCCGTGAGCAGTTCTTC
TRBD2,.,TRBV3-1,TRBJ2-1,CASTLGGAYNEQFF,TGTGCCAGCACCTTGGGGGGGGCCTACAATGAGCAGTTCTTC
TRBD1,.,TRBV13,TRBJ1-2,CASSARDRGRGGYTF,TGTGCCAGCAGCGCCAGGGACAGGGGGCGTGGGGGCTACACCTTC
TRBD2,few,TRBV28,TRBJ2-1,CASSSRGGSSYNEQFF,TGTGCCAGCAGTTCTCGGGGGGGATCCTCCTACAATGAGCAGTTCTTC
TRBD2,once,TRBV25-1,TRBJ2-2,CASSEVSGTNTGELFF,TGTGCCAGCAGTGAAGTTAGCGGGACGAACACCGGGGAGCTGTTTTTT
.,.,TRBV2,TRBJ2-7,CASQIRESPHPRDFYEQYF,TGTGCCAGCCAGATCAGGGAGTCCCCACATCCGAGAGATTTCTACGAGCAGTACTTC
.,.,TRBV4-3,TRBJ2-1,CASSQPAWGRESEQFF,TGCGCCAGCAGCCAGCCCGCTTGGGGGCGGGAGAGTGAGCAGTTCTTC
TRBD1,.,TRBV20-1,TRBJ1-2,CSAIGTGGNYGYTF,TGCAGTGCTATTGGGACAGGGGGGAACTATGGCTACACCTTC
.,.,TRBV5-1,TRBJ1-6,CASSLAQERNSPLHF,TGCGCCAGCAGCTTGGCACAGGAGCGGAATTCACCCCTCCACTTT
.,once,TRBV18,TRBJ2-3,CASSPRDSDTQYF,TGTGCCAGCTCACCACGTGACTCAGATACGCAGTATTTT
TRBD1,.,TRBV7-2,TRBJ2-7,CASSAPGTVYEQYF,TGTGCCAGCAGCGCCCCCGGGACAGTCTACGAGCAGTACTTC
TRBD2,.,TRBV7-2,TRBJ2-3,CASSFGRGGVTDTQYF,TGTGCCAGCAGCTTCGGGCGGGGGGGGGTCACAGATACGCAGTATTTT
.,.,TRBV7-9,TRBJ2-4,CASSFGASQNIQYF,TGTGCCAGCAGCTTTGGTGCTAGCCAAAACATTCAGTACTTC
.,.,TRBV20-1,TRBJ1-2,CSASRRNYGYTF,TGCAGTGCTAGTCGGAGGAATTATGGCTACACCTTC